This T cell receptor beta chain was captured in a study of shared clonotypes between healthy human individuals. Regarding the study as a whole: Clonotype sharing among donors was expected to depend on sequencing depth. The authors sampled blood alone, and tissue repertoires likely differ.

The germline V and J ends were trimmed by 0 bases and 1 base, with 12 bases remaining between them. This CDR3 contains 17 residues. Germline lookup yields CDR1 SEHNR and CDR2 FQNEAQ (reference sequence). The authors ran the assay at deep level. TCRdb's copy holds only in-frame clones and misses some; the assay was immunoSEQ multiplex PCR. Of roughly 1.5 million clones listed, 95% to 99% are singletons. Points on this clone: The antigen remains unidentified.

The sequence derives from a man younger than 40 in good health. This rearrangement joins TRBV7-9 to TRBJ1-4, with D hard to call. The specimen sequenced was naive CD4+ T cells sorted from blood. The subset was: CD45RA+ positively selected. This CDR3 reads CASSLAGKGRTNEKLFF. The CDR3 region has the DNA TGTGCCAGCAGCTTAGCAGGGAAAGGCAGAACTAATGAAAAACTGTTTTTT. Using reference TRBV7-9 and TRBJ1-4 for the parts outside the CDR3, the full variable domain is DTGVSQNPRHKITKRGQNVTFRCDPISEHNRLYWYRQTLGQGPEFLTYFQNEAQLEKSRLLSDRFSAERPKGSFSTLEIQRTEQGDSAMYLCASSLAGKGRTNEKLFFGSGTQLSVL.